This entry describes one T cell receptor beta chain. The sample comes from a study of blood T cell repertoires in COVID-19. The assay was immunoSEQ multiplex PCR, and TCRdb's table has in-frame clones only and misses some. The data contain around 160,000 clones, 82% of them singletons. The germline gives CDR1 MDHEN, CDR2 SYDVKM. The CDR3 contains 15 residues. Trimming removed 4 bases from V and 4 bases from J; junction bases left unmatched: 9. This clonotype was obtained from a man aged 50 to 59 who had recovered from COVID-19. The chain combines TRBV28 with TRBJ2-7, with 8 positions matching TRBD2. Sequencing was performed on PBMCs or T cells enriched from blood (not recorded which). The CDR3 sequence: CASSSIGAGVYEQYF. The DNA for the CDR3 is TGTGCCAGCAGTTCCATCGGAGCGGGAGTGTACGAGCAGTACTTC.